Listed here are 15 T cell receptor beta chains from one sample, sequenced in a study of cytomegalovirus exposure and HLA in healthy donors. A multiplex PCR was run with 60 Vbeta primers and 13 Jbeta primers. Libraries were prepared by immunoSEQ multiplex PCR; TCRdb keeps only in-frame clonotypes and omits some of them. Of about 130,000 clones listed, approximately 84% were seen once; the top ten hold roughly 2.5%. The source material was PBMCs. The receptors derive from a boy aged 2 to 10 in good health and CMV-seronegative.

This clone was observed once. The chain links TRBV4-1 to TRBJ1-2; the D gene is possibly TRBD1 (5 bases). CDR1 is MGHRA and CDR2 is YSYEKL in the germline V gene. This CDR3 region has 18 residues. The V end was cut by 0 bases, the J end by 2 bases, with 19 bases between. The CDR3 reads CASSQEGSTAALNYGYTF. As DNA, the CDR3 is TGCGCCAGCAGCCAAGAGGGTTCGACAGCTGCTTTAAACTATGGCTACACCTTC.

The rearrangement links TRBV7-8 to TRBJ2-1; tentatively, D is TRBD1 (5 bases). The CDR3 length is 17 residues. V lost 3 bases and J lost 0, with 15 bases in between. Germline lookup yields CDR1 SGHVS and CDR2 FQNEAQ. CDR3 nucleotide sequence: TGTGCCAGCAGCTTGGGGCGGATCGCGGACTCCTACAATGAGCAGTTCTTC. It codes for CASSLGRIADSYNEQFF.

This clone was observed a handful of times. The chain links TRBV9 to TRBJ2-1; TRBD1 matches 8 bases. After removal of 0 bases from V and 3 bases from J, the junction contained 5 bases not matched to a gene. CDR1 is SGDLS and CDR2 is YYNGEE in the germline V gene. The CDR3 is 16 amino acids. CDR3 in DNA: TGTGCCAGCAGCGTAGGTGCAGGGGGCTTCTACAATGAGCAGTTCTTC. This translates into CASSVGAGGFYNEQFF.

V and J are TRBV7-3 and TRBJ1-1; TRBD1 matches 8 bases. This CDR3 has 15 amino acids. V trimming: 3 bases; J trimming: 4 bases; junction bases outside the gene matches: 7. CDR1 is SGHTA, CDR2 FQGTGA, per germline. The CDR3 coding sequence is TGTGCCAGCAGCTTGGACAGGGCCACGGGCACTGAAGCTTTCTTT. This gives the protein CASSLDRATGTEAFF.

V is TRBV4-2 and J is TRBJ2-3; 12 bases agree with TRBD2. Trimming at V came to 0 bases and at J to 0 bases, leaving 7 bases not matched to a gene. CDR1 and CDR2 (germline): LGHNA, YNFKEQ. The CDR3 extends over 19 amino acids. The CDR3 bases are TGTGCCAGCAGCCAAGATCACCCTAGCGGGGGGGCCAGCACAGATACGCAGTATTTT. It yields the protein CASSQDHPSGGASTDTQYF.

This clone was detected only once. The gene calls are TRBV7-8 and TRBJ1-4; D remains ambiguous. V was clipped by 5 bases and J by 0 bases, with 16 bases between them. CDR3 length: 17 residues. CDR1 is SGHVS and CDR2 is FQNEAQ in the germline V gene. CDR3 in DNA: TGTGCCAGCAGCGCCAAGTCACTCGTTGCAACTAATGAAAAACTGTTTTTT. It codes for CASSAKSLVATNEKLFF.

The chain links TRBV30 to TRBJ2-1; D possibly corresponds to TRBD2 (6 bases). Germline assignment: CDR1 GTSNPN and CDR2 SVGIG (reference sequence). This CDR3 comprises 15 residues. Trimming shortened V by 1 base and J by 2 bases, and 12 bases separated the two germline ends. The CDR3 sequence: CAWSAWGRTYNEQFF. DNA of the CDR3: TGTGCCTGGAGTGCATGGGGGAGGACCTACAATGAGCAGTTCTTC.

This chain connects TRBV4-2 to TRBJ2-7, with D possibly matching TRBD1 (6 bases). CDR1 LGHNA and CDR2 YNFKEQ come from the germline V gene. V lost 5 bases, J lost 2 bases, and 16 bases lay in between. This CDR3 has 15 amino acids. The CDR3 DNA sequence: TGTGCCAGCAGCGAGGCGGAAGGGGGAGCCTACGAGCAGTACTTC. This encodes CASSEAEGGAYEQYF.

The genes are TRBV27 and TRBJ2-1; D gene ambiguous. The ends were cut back, 7 bases at V and 7 bases at J, with 11 bases in the middle. The CDR3 sequence is 12 residues long. Germline values: CDR1 MNHEY, CDR2 SMNVEV (reference sequence). The CDR3 DNA reads as TGTGCCAGCATGGAGTACGCGAATGAGCAGTTCTTC. Amino acid sequence: CASMEYANEQFF.

CDR3 residues: CASKYEDRASYEQYF. The CDR3 DNA follows: TGTGCCAGCAAATATGAGGACAGGGCCTCCTACGAGCAGTACTTC. This chain links TRBV6-1 with TRBJ2-7, with 8 bases that match TRBD1. Per germline, CDR1 MNHNS and CDR2 SASEGT. V shed 7 bases and J 0 bases; nucleotides not matched to a gene: 8. The CDR3 runs to 15 residues.

The chain has TRBV7-9 and TRBJ2-5; TRBD1 matches at 8 bases. The tail of the sequence fits TRBJ2-7 better, so the J call may be wrong. Looked up from germline, CDR1 is SEHNR and CDR2 is FQNEAQ (reference sequence). The CDR3 is 16 residues long. CDR3 DNA: TGTGCCAGCAGCTCGACGACAGGGGAACCCTCCTACGAGCAGTACTTC. It yields the protein CASSSTTGEPSYEQYF.

This chain links TRBV7-2 with TRBJ1-2; D remains ambiguous. The CDR3 runs 13 residues. CDR1 and CDR2 from the germline V gene are SGHTA and FQGNSA. V was shortened by 5 bases and J by 4 bases, with 11 bases between the two germline ends. The CDR3 loop is CASSPREFYGYTF. The CDR3 nucleotides are TGTGCCAGCAGCCCCCGGGAATTCTATGGCTACACCTTC.

The V call is TRBV5-1, the J call TRBJ1-3; D gene ambiguous. Germline CDR1 is SGHRS and CDR2 is YFSETQ. The CDR3 spans 15 residues. Trimming left V 4 bases short and J 4 bases short, with 15 bases between. CDR3 loop: CASSPSEGFGNTIYF. DNA for the CDR3: TGCGCCAGCAGCCCGTCGGAGGGATTCGGAAACACCATATATTTT.

The chain joins TRBV7-9 to TRBJ2-1, with TRBD1 matching 11 bases. Germline V lookup: CDR1 SEHNR, CDR2 FQNEAQ (reference sequence). This CDR3 region has 16 residues. The ends lost 5 bases at V and 8 bases at J; junction bases unmatched: 11. The CDR3 region has the DNA TGTGCCAGCAGCCCCCCAGGGACAGGGGGTCCGGATGAGCAGTTCTTC. Encoded protein: CASSPPGTGGPDEQFF.

The V and J genes are TRBV7-8 and TRBJ2-7, with 7 positions matching TRBD1. V shed 2 bases and J 5 bases; nucleotides not matched to a gene: 3. The CDR3 is 13 residues long. Germline CDR1 reads SGHVS; CDR2 reads FQNEAQ. CDR3 nucleotide sequence: TGTGCCAGCAGCTTAACCGACAGGGACGAGCAGTACTTC. As protein: CASSLTDRDEQYF. The variable domain in full, completed from reference TRBV7-8 and TRBJ2-7, reads GAGVSQSPRYKVAKRGQDVALRCDPISGHVSLFWYQQALGQGPEFLTYFQNEAQLDKSGLPSDRFFAERPEGSVSTLKIQRTQQEDSAVYLCASSLTDRDEQYFGPGTRLTVT.